This T cell receptor beta chain was identified in a study of blood T cell repertoires in COVID-19. Study in general: The cDNA or gDNA used as material had been derived from T cells, B-cell-depleted T cells, or PBMCs.

Each participant's cohort was designated according to participant-reported clinical history. Recovered participants had two consecutive negative NP/OP PCR tests, healthcare professional clearance, or symptom resolution. How the authors handled the data: Estimated nucleated cell counts came from reference gene primer amplification. Profiled with immunoSEQ multiplex PCR; TCRdb holds only in-frame clones, not every one. Clone size and V and J calls were adopted from that table, with D and trimming inferred from the DNA. Among 350,000 to 450,000 clones listed, 85% to 90% were seen once. The germline V gene has CDR1 SGHRS and CDR2 YFSETQ. CDR3 size: 14 residues. Trimming took 2 bases from V and 4 from J, leaving 9 bases between them.

The sequence was collected from a man aged 30 to 45 who had recovered from COVID-19. The V and J genes are TRBV5-1 and TRBJ2-2; D unclear. The specimen sequenced was PBMCs or T cells enriched from blood (not recorded which). CDR3 coding DNA: TGCGCCAGCAGCTTACGACAAACCACCGGGGAGCTGTTTTTT. The encoded protein is CASSLRQTTGELFF.